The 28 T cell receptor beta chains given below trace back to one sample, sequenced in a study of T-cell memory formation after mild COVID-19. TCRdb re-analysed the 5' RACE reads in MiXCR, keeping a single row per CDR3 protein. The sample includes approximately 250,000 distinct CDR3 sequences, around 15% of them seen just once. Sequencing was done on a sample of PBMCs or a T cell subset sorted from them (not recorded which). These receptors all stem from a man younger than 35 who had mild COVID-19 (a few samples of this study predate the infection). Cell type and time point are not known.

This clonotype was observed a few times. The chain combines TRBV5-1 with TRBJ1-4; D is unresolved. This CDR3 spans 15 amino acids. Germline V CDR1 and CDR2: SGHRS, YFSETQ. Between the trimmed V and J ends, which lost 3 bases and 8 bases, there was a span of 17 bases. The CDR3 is CASSSAGSHREKLFF. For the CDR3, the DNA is TGCGCCAGCAGCTCTGCCGGGTCGCATCGAGAAAAACTGTTTTTT.

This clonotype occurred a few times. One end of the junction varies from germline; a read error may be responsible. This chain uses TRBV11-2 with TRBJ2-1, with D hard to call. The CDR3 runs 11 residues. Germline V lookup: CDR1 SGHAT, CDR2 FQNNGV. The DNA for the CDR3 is TGTGCCAGCAGCTTATTTTCGCAGAAGTCCTTC. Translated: CASSLFSQKSF.

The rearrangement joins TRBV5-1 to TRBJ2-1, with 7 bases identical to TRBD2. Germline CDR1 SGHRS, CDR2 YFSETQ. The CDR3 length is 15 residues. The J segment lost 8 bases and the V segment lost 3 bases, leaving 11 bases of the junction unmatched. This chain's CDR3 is CASSSLAAATHEQFF. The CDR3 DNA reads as TGCGCCAGCAGCTCGCTAGCGGCGGCTACCCATGAGCAGTTCTTC.

The CDR3 coding sequence is TGTGCCAGCAGACAGGCCAACTCCTACGAGCAGTACTTC. This translates into CASRQANSYEQYF. The chain employs TRBV3-1 and TRBJ2-7, with D maybe TRBD1 (5 bases). Trimming left V 6 bases short and J 0 bases short, with 9 bases between. This CDR3 has 13 residues. The germline V gene encodes CDR1 LGHDT and CDR2 YNNKEL (reference sequence).

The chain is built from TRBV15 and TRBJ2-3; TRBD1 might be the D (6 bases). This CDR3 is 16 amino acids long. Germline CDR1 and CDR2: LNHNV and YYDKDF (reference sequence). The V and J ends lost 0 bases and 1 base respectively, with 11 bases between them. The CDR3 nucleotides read TGTGCCACCAGCAGAGATCCCCCAGGGGGCACAGATACGCAGTATTTT. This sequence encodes CATSRDPPGGTDTQYF.

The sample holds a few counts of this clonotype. CDR3 DNA sequence: TGTGCCAGCAGTTACGTCGGTGCGGGTTGGGCAGATACGCAGTATTTT. This sequence encodes CASSYVGAGWADTQYF. This chain joins TRBV6-6 and TRBJ2-3; tentative D call: TRBD2 (5 bases). Germline CDR1 and CDR2: MNHNY and SVGAGI (reference sequence). The ends were cut back, 2 bases at V and 4 bases at J, with 16 bases in the middle. CDR3 length equals 16 residues.

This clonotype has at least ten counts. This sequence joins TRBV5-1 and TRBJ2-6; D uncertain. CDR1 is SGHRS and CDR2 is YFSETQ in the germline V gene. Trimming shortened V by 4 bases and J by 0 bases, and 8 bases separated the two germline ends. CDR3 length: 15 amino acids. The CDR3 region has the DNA TGCGCCAGCAGCCCTACAGACTCTGGGGCCAACGTCCTGACTTTC. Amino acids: CASSPTDSGANVLTF.

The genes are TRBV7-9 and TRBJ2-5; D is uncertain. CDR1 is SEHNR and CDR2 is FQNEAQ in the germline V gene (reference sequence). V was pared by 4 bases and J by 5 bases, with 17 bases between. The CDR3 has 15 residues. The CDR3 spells CASSYWTKPGETQYF. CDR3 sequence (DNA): TGTGCCAGCAGCTACTGGACCAAACCCGGGGAGACCCAGTACTTC.

In DNA, the CDR3 is TGTGCCAGCAGCCGACAGGGGGCGGAAAGCTATGGCTACACCTTC. Protein product: CASSRQGAESYGYTF. The V gene is TRBV3-1, the J gene TRBJ1-2, with 10 bases matching TRBD1. The V gene end was trimmed by 4 bases and the J gene end by 4 bases; junction bases not matched to a gene: 6. In germline, CDR1 is LGHDT, CDR2 YNNKEL (reference sequence). CDR3 length equals 15 residues.

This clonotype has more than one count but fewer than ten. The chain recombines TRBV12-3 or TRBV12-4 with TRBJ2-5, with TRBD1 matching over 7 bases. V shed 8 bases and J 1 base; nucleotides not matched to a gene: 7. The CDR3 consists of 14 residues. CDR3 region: CASRQGRFQETQYF. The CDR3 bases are TGTGCCAGCCGACAGGGCAGGTTCCAAGAGACCCAGTACTTC.

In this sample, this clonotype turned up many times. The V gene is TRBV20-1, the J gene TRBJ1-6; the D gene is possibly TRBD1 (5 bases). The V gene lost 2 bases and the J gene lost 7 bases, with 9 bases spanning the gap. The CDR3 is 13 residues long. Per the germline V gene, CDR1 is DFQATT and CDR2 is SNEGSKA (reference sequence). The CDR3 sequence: CSARQGGNSPLHF. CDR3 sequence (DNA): TGCAGTGCTAGACAGGGAGGGAATTCACCCCTCCACTTT.

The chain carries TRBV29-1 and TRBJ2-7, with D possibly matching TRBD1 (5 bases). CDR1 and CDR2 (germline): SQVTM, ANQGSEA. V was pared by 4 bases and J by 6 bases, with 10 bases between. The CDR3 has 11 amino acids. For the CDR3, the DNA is TGCAGCGTTGGCGTCCAGGGCGAGCAGTACGTC. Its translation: CSVGVQGEQYV.

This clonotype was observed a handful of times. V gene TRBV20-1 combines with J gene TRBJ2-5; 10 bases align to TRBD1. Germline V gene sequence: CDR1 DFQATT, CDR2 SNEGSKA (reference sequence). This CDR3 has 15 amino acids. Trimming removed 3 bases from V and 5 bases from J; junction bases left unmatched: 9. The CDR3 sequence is CSASPGTGVLETQYF. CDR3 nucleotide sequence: TGCAGTGCTAGCCCCGGGACAGGGGTTTTGGAGACCCAGTACTTC.

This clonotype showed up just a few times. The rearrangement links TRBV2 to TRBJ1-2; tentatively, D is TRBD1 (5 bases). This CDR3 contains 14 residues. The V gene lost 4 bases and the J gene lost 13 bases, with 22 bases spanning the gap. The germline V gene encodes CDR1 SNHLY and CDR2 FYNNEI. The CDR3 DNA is TGTGCCAGCAGTGGTTCAGGGAGAACCCAATTGTGCACCTTC. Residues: CASSGSGRTQLCTF.

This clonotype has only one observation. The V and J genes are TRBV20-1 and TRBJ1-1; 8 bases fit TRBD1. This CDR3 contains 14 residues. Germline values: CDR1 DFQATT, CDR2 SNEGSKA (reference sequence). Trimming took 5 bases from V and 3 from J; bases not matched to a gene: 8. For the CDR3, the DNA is TGCAGTGCTGGCGGCAGGGGGCCGGACACTGAAGCTTTCTTT. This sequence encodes CSAGGRGPDTEAFF.

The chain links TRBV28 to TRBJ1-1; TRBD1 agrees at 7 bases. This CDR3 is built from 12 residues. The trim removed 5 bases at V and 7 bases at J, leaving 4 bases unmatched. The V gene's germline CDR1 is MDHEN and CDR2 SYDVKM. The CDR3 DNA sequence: TGTGCCAGCAGTAAGACAGGGAATGAAGCTTTCTTT. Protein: CASSKTGNEAFF.

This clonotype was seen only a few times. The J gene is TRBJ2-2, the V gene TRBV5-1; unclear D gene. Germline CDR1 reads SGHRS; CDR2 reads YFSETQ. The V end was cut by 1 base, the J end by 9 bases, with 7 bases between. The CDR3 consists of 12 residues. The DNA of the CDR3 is TGCGCCAGCAGCTTGTGGAACAGGGAGCTGTTTTTT. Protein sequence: CASSLWNRELFF.

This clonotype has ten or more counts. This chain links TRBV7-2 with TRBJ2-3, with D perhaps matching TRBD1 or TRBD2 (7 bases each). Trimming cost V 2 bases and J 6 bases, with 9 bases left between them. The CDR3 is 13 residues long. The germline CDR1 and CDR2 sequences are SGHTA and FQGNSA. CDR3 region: CASSLQGGDTQYF. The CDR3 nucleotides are TGTGCCAGCAGCTTACAGGGGGGGGATACGCAGTATTTT.

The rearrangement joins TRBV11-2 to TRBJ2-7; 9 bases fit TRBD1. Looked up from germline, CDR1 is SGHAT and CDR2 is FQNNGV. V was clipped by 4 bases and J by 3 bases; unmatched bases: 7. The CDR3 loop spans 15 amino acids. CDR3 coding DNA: TGTGCCAGCAGCTCCGACAGGGGGATCTACTACGAGCAGTACGTC. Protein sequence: CASSSDRGIYYEQYV.

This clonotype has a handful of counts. CDR3 sequence: CASRETPTYEQYF. The DNA for the CDR3 is TGTGCCAGCAGGGAAACACCGACCTACGAGCAGTACTTC. The chain recombines TRBV6-1 with TRBJ2-7; D is ambiguous. V shed 6 bases and J shed 2 bases, with 11 bases lying between them. CDR1 is MNHNS and CDR2 is SASEGT in the germline V gene. CDR3 length: 13 residues.

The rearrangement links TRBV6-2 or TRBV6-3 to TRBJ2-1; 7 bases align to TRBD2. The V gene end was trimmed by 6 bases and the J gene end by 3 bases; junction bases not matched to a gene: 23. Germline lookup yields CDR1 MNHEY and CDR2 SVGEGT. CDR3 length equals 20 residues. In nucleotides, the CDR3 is TGTGCCAGCAGCACCATGCCACAAAACCTCGGGGGGTTCGGCTACAATGAGCAGTTCTTC. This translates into CASSTMPQNLGGFGYNEQFF.

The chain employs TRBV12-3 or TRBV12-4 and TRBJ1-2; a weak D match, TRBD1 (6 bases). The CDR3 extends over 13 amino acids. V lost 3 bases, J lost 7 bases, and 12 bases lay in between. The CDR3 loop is CASSFVAGVGYTF. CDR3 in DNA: TGTGCCAGCAGTTTCGTCGCAGGGGTTGGCTACACCTTC.

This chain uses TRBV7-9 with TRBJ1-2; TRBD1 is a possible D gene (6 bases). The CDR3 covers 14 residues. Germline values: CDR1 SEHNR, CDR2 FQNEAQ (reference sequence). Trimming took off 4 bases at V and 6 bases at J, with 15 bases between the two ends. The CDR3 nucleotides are TGTGCCAGCAGCTCTTCAGGGGAGAGAGATGGCTACACCTTC. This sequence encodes CASSSSGERDGYTF.

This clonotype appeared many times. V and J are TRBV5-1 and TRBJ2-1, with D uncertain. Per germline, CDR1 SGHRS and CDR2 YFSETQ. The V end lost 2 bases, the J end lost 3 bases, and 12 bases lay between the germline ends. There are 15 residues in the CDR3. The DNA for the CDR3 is TGCGCCAGCAGCTTCTCGGCAGATCTCTACAATGAGCAGTTCTTC. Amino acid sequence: CASSFSADLYNEQFF. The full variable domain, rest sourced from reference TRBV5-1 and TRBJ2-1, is KAGVTQTPRYLIKTRGQQVTLSCSPISGHRSVSWYQQTPGQGLQFLFEYFSETQRNKGNFPGRFSGRQFSNSRSEMNVSTLELGDSALYLCASSFSADLYNEQFFGPGTRLTVL.

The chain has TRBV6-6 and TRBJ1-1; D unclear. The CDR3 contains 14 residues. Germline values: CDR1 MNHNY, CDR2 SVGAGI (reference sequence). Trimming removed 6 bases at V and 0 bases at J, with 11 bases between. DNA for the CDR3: TGTGCCAGCAGCCGAGTGGGAATGAACACTGAAGCTTTCTTT. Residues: CASSRVGMNTEAFF.

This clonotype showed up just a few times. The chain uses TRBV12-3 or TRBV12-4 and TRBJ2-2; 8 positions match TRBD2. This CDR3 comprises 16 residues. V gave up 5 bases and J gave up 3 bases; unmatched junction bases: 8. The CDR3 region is CASSLWAGGDTGELFF. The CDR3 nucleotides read TGTGCCAGCAGTCTCTGGGCGGGGGGAGACACCGGGGAGCTGTTTTTT.

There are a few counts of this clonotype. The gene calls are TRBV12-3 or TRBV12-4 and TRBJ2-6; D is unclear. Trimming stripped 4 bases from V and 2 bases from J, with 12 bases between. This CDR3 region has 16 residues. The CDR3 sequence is CASSSALMAGANVLTF. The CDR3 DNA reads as TGTGCCAGCAGTTCGGCGCTGATGGCTGGGGCCAACGTCCTGACTTTC.

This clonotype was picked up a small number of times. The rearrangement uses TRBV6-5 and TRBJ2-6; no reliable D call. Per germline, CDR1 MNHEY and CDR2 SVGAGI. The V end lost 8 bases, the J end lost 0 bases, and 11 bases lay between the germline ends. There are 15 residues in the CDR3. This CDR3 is CASSTGVSGANVLTF. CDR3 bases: TGTGCCAGCTCAACTGGCGTCTCTGGGGCCAACGTCCTGACTTTC.